This T cell receptor (beta chain) is drawn from a study of blood T cell repertoires in COVID-19. Study-level information: Samples came from the United States, Italy and Spain, spanning acute and convalescent COVID-19. Sources were T cells, B-cell-depleted T cells, or PBMCs; the material itself was cDNA or gDNA.

This clone was seen only a few times. How the authors handled the data: Estimated nucleated cell counts came from reference gene primer amplification. Sequencing used immunoSEQ multiplex PCR; TCRdb keeps in-frame clones, though not all of them. The V and J calls and clone size come from that table; D and trimming were worked out from the DNA. The sample yields under 300,000 clones, about four fifths seen once. The receptor was derived from a woman under 30 with acute or convalescent COVID-19. Specimen: peripheral blood.

DNA for the CDR3: TGTGCCAGCAGTGAATATATGGAGTCCTATGGCTACACCTTC. This gives the protein CASSEYMESYGYTF. This rearrangement joins TRBV25-1 to TRBJ1-2; D ambiguous. The CDR3 runs 14 residues. The V and J ends lost 0 bases and 4 bases respectively, with 9 bases between them. Germline V gene lookup returns CDR1 MGHDK and CDR2 SYGVNS.